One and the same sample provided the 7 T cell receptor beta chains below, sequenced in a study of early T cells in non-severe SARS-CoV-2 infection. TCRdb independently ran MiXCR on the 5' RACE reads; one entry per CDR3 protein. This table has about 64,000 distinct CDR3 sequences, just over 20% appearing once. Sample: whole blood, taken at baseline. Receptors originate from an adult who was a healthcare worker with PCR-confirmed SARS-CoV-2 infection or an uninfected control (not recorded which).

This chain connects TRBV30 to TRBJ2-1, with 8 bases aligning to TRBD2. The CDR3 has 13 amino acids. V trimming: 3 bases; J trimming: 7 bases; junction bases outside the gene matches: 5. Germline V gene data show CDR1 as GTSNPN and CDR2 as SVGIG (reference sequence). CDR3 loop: CAWRLAVSNEQFF. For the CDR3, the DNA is TGTGCCTGGAGACTAGCGGTTTCTAATGAGCAGTTCTTC.

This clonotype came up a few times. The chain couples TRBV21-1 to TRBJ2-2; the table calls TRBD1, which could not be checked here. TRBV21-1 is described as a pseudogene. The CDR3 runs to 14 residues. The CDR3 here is CASNNRQGPPQLFF. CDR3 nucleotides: TGTGCCAGCAACAATAGGCAGGGGCCCCCCCAGCTGTTTTTT.

CDR3 in DNA: TGTGCCAGCAAAGGGGGGAATTCACCCCTCCACTTT. Translation: CASKGGNSPLHF. This chain links TRBV13 with TRBJ1-6; tentative D call: TRBD1 (6 bases). CDR1 is PRHDT, CDR2 FYEKMQ, per germline (reference sequence). The CDR3 has 12 amino acids. Trimming pared 7 bases from V and 7 bases from J, leaving 8 bases between. The entire variable domain, with the rest obtained from reference TRBV13 and TRBJ1-6, is as follows: AAGVIQSPRHLIKEKRETATLKCYPIPRHDTVYWYQQGPGQDPQFLISFYEKMQSDKGSIPDRFSAQQFSDYHSELNMSSLELGDSALYFCASKGGNSPLHFGNGTRLTVT.

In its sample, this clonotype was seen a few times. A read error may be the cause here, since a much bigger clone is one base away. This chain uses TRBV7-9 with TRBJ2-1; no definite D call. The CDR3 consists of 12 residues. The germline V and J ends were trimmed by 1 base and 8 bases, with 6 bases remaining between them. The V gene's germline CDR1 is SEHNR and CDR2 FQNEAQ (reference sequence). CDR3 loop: CASSLVIDEQFF. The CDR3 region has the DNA TGTGCCAGCAGCTTAGTTATCGATGAGCAGTTCTTC. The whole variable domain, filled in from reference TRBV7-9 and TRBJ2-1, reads DTGVSQNPRHKITKRGQNVTFRCDPISEHNRLYWYRQTLGQGPEFLTYFQNEAQLEKSRLLSDRFSAERPKGSFSTLEIQRTEQGDSAMYLCASSLVIDEQFFGPGTRLTVL.

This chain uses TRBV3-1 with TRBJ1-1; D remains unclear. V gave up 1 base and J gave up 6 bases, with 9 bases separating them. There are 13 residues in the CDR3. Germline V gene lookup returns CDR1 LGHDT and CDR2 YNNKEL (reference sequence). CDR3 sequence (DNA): TGTGCCAGCAGCCAAGCGAGGTTCGCTGAAGCTTTCTTT. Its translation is CASSQARFAEAFF.

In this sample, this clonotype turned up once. The CDR3 region has the DNA TGTGCCTGGACCGACGGACTGAACACTGAAGCTTTCTTT. As protein: CAWTDGLNTEAFF. J is TRBJ1-1 and V is TRBV30; D call uncertain. The CDR3 is 13 amino acids. V lost 4 bases and J 0 bases, leaving 9 bases between the germline ends. Looked up from germline, CDR1 is GTSNPN and CDR2 is SVGIG (reference sequence).

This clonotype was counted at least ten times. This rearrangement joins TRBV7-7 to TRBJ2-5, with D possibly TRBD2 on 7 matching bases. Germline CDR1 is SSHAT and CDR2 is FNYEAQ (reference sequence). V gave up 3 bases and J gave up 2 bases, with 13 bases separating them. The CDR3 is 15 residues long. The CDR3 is CASSLSGGEQETQYF. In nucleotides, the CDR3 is TGTGCCAGCAGCTTGTCGGGGGGCGAACAAGAGACCCAGTACTTC.